Each of the 26 T cell receptor beta chains below was sequenced from the same sample in a study of shared clonotypes between healthy human individuals. Sequencing used immunoSEQ multiplex PCR; TCRdb keeps in-frame clones, though not all of them. The table includes around 2.5 million clones, approximately 93% detected once. Sequenced input: naive CD4+ T cells from PBMCs. Noted subset: CD45RA+ positively selected. These receptors were collected from a man aged 18 to 35 in good health. Some clones in this sample may be carry-over from other donors' samples.

The chain carries TRBV5-1 and TRBJ1-5; no clear D gene. This CDR3 has 16 residues. The germline V gene encodes CDR1 SGHRS and CDR2 YFSETQ. V was cut by 0 bases and J by 0 bases, with 10 bases left in between. The CDR3 is CASSLGPARSNQPQHF. DNA for the CDR3: TGCGCCAGCAGCTTGGGCCCAGCACGTAGCAATCAGCCCCAGCATTTT.

This clone showed up just a few times. Different DNA sequences within this sample yield the same CDR3. The chain recombines TRBV2 with TRBJ2-5; D is possibly TRBD2 (6 bases). From germline, CDR1 is SNHLY and CDR2 FYNNEI. The CDR3 is 13 amino acids. With 4 bases removed from V and 1 base from J, the gap between germline ends came to 7 bases. The CDR3 DNA follows: TGTGCCAGCAGTGGGGACTCCCAAGAGACCCAGTACTTC. Encoded protein: CASSGDSQETQYF.

The J gene is TRBJ2-3, the V gene TRBV7-6, with 8 bases matching TRBD1. The CDR3 has 16 amino acids. Germline trimming cut 1 base from V and 8 bases from J; bases unmatched to any gene: 11. Germline CDR1 reads SGHVS; CDR2 reads FNYEAQ. In DNA, the CDR3 is TGTGCCAGCAGCTTAGGGACAGGGCCCTCACGGGGTACGCAGTATTTT. Its protein is CASSLGTGPSRGTQYF.

This chain connects TRBV5-6 to TRBJ2-6; unclear D gene. Germline V gene data show CDR1 as SGHDT and CDR2 as YYEEEE. CDR3 length: 15 amino acids. The V gene lost 3 bases and the J gene lost 2 bases, with 9 bases spanning the gap. This chain's CDR3 is CASSSLWAGANVLTF. CDR3 bases: TGTGCCAGCAGCTCCCTCTGGGCTGGGGCCAACGTCCTGACTTTC.

The chain uses TRBV5-6 and TRBJ2-2; TRBD2 is a possible D gene (6 bases). Per germline, CDR1 SGHDT and CDR2 YYEEEE. Trimming stripped 4 bases from V and 0 bases from J, with 16 bases between. The CDR3 runs 17 residues. CDR3 in amino acids: CASSLLRGTANTGELFF. CDR3 DNA: TGTGCCAGCAGCCTACTGCGCGGGACGGCGAACACCGGGGAGCTGTTTTTT.

The chain uses TRBV7-2 and TRBJ1-1; D unclear. Germline V gives CDR1 SGHTA, CDR2 FQGNSA. The CDR3 is made up of 15 amino acids. The V end was cut by 1 base, the J end by 4 bases, with 13 bases between. As DNA, the CDR3 is TGTGCCAGCAGCTTAGGAGCAAACTCGGGCACTGAAGCTTTCTTT. Translating gives CASSLGANSGTEAFF.

This chain joins TRBV7-2 and TRBJ1-1, with D possibly being TRBD1 (5 bases). The CDR3 covers 14 residues. Germline-derived CDR1 and CDR2 are SGHTA and FQGNSA. Trimming left V 1 base short and J 7 bases short, with 13 bases between. CDR3: CASSLGQGSDEAFF. The DNA of the CDR3 is TGTGCCAGCAGCTTAGGCCAGGGTTCGGATGAAGCTTTCTTT.

About this clone itself: Additional DNA sequences in this sample encode the identical CDR3. The chain combines TRBV28 with TRBJ1-2; the D is unclear. Germline V CDR1 and CDR2: MDHEN, SYDVKM. CDR3 size: 13 residues. Trimming stripped 2 bases from V and 1 base from J, with 5 bases between. The CDR3 DNA sequence: TGTGCCAGCAGTTTACCTGGTAACTATGGCTACACCTTC. This encodes CASSLPGNYGYTF.

About this clone: Distinct nucleotide sequences in the sample also encode this CDR3. The rearrangement links TRBV2 to TRBJ2-2; D gene uncertain. The CDR3 has 12 amino acids. CDR1 SNHLY and CDR2 FYNNEI come from the germline V gene. The V gene lost 4 bases and the J gene lost 3 bases, with 3 bases spanning the gap. This CDR3 is CASSGDTGELFF. For the CDR3, the DNA is TGTGCCAGCAGTGGGGACACCGGGGAGCTGTTTTTT.

The chain has TRBV5-4 and TRBJ2-7; no definite D call. This CDR3 region has 16 residues. With 3 bases removed from V and 6 bases from J, the gap between germline ends came to 22 bases. Germline CDR1 SGHNT, CDR2 YYREEE (reference sequence). CDR3 sequence reads: CASSSALSGPSREQYF. CDR3 DNA: TGTGCCAGCAGCTCAGCCCTATCGGGCCCCAGCCGCGAGCAGTACTTC.

V gene TRBV15 combines with J gene TRBJ1-1; D is uncertain. Trimming removed 5 bases from V and 2 bases from J, with 12 bases in between. From germline, CDR1 is LNHNV and CDR2 YYDKDF (reference sequence). The CDR3 loop spans 14 amino acids. The CDR3 here is CATSDYEGNTEAFF. In DNA form, the CDR3 reads TGTGCCACCAGCGACTACGAGGGAAACACTGAAGCTTTCTTT.

The rearrangement uses TRBV6-1 and TRBJ2-7; D remains unclear. V was trimmed by 0 bases and J by 0 bases, leaving 18 bases between them. This CDR3 region has 18 residues. Germline CDR1 MNHNS, CDR2 SASEGT. This CDR3 is CASSEAGSPSGTSYEQYF. Written as DNA, the CDR3 is TGTGCCAGCAGTGAAGCGGGCTCTCCATCCGGCACCTCCTACGAGCAGTACTTC.

The rearrangement joins TRBV19 to TRBJ2-7; maybe TRBD2 (6 bases). The germline V and J ends were trimmed by 2 bases and 6 bases, with 17 bases remaining between them. The germline V gene has CDR1 LNHDA and CDR2 SQIVND (reference sequence). This CDR3 comprises 15 residues. DNA of the CDR3: TGTGCCAGTAGTATATGGTTTGGGGGGATCGGCGAGCAGTACTTC. This translates into CASSIWFGGIGEQYF.

Of note for this clone: Other DNA sequences within the sample encode an identical CDR3. V gene TRBV9 combines with J gene TRBJ1-5; D perhaps matches TRBD1 (6 bases). The length of the CDR3 is 14 residues. Germline V gene sequence: CDR1 SGDLS, CDR2 YYNGEE. Trimming cost V 4 bases and J 0 bases, with 8 bases left between them. CDR3 in DNA: TGTGCCAGCAGCCCCAGGGGTAGCAATCAGCCCCAGCATTTT. Amino acids: CASSPRGSNQPQHF.

The J gene is TRBJ2-2, the V gene TRBV6-4, with D tentatively TRBD1 (6 bases). Trimming removed 6 bases from V and 5 bases from J, with 10 bases in between. This CDR3 spans 13 amino acids. From germline, CDR1 is MRHNA and CDR2 SNTAGT. As DNA, the CDR3 is TGTGCCAGCAGACGTGGACAGACCGGGGAGCTGTTTTTT. It specifies CASRRGQTGELFF.

The rearrangement links TRBV19 to TRBJ1-2; no firm D call. The germline gives CDR1 LNHDA, CDR2 SQIVND (reference sequence). The CDR3 length is 14 residues. Trimming shortened V by 4 bases and J by 8 bases, and 17 bases separated the two germline ends. This chain's CDR3 is CASSRGRHGVGYTF. Written as DNA, the CDR3 is TGTGCCAGTAGTAGGGGAAGGCACGGTGTCGGCTACACCTTC.

CDR3 residues: CASSLMETQYF. DNA of the CDR3: TGTGCCAGCAGCTTGATGGAGACCCAGTACTTC. This sequence joins TRBV5-4 and TRBJ2-5; no clear D. The germline CDR1 and CDR2 sequences are SGHNT and YYREEE (reference sequence). Trimming cost V 1 base and J 5 bases, with 3 bases left between them. The CDR3 runs 11 residues.

The chain is built from TRBV5-4 and TRBJ2-2; D remains ambiguous. The CDR3 spans 14 residues. The V end was cut by 5 bases, the J end by 5 bases, with 13 bases between. Germline CDR1 is SGHNT and CDR2 is YYREEE (reference sequence). The CDR3 loop reads CASRRPGDTGELFF. CDR3 bases: TGTGCCAGCAGGCGACCTGGAGATACCGGGGAGCTGTTTTTT.

The V and J genes are TRBV30 and TRBJ2-7; a possible D gene is TRBD1 (6 bases). Per the germline V gene, CDR1 is GTSNPN and CDR2 is SVGIG (reference sequence). The CDR3 spans 14 residues. Trimming took 5 bases from V and 2 from J, leaving 16 bases between them. The CDR3, as DNA: TGTGCCTGGGCGCGAAGGTGGGGGCCCTACGAGCAGTACTTC. This sequence encodes CAWARRWGPYEQYF.

This chain links TRBV10-3 with TRBJ1-2; D uncertain. Germline CDR1 is ENHRY and CDR2 is SYGVKD. Deletions cut 4 bases from V and 3 bases from J, with 6 bases between. This CDR3 is 12 amino acids long. The chain's CDR3 is CAISAADYGYTF. CDR3 nucleotide sequence: TGTGCCATCAGTGCCGCGGACTATGGCTACACCTTC.

The chain is built from TRBV28 and TRBJ1-4, with 8 bases fitting TRBD1. V lost 5 bases and J lost 0; bases outside the gene matches: 5. Germline CDR1 is MDHEN and CDR2 is SYDVKM. The CDR3 is made up of 16 amino acids. CDR3 loop: CASSGTGQTTNEKLFF. CDR3 bases: TGTGCCAGCAGTGGGACAGGACAAACAACTAATGAAAAACTGTTTTTT.

Concerning this clone: The same CDR3 arises from other DNA sequences in this sample as well. This chain joins TRBV11-3 and TRBJ2-5, with D perhaps matching TRBD1 (5 bases). V was clipped by 1 base and J by 3 bases, with 6 bases between them. This CDR3 has 13 amino acids. Per germline, CDR1 SGHNT and CDR2 YENEEA. The CDR3, as DNA: TGTGCCAGCAGCTTAGGGGGCGAAGAGACCCAGTACTTC. This translates into CASSLGGEETQYF.

This chain connects TRBV19 to TRBJ2-4; tentatively, D is TRBD1 (5 bases). This CDR3 region has 14 residues. Trimming took 3 bases from V and 8 from J, leaving 14 bases between them. CDR1 is LNHDA and CDR2 is SQIVND in the germline V gene (reference sequence). CDR3 sequence: CASSIPARVDIQYF. The CDR3 bases are TGTGCCAGTAGTATTCCCGCCAGGGTGGACATTCAGTACTTC.

The chain recombines TRBV7-8 with TRBJ1-4; a weak D match, TRBD1 (6 bases). The CDR3 has 20 amino acids. Germline CDR1 SGHVS, CDR2 FQNEAQ. Trimming shortened V by 2 bases and J by 0 bases, and 22 bases separated the two germline ends. CDR3 sequence reads: CASSLRETGRFLATNEKLFF. CDR3 DNA sequence: TGTGCCAGCAGCTTACGGGAGACAGGCCGTTTCCTTGCAACTAATGAAAAACTGTTTTTT. Full variable domain (rest looked up from reference TRBV7-8 and TRBJ1-4): GAGVSQSPRYKVAKRGQDVALRCDPISGHVSLFWYQQALGQGPEFLTYFQNEAQLDKSGLPSDRFFAERPEGSVSTLKIQRTQQEDSAVYLCASSLRETGRFLATNEKLFFGSGTQLSVL.

J is TRBJ2-3 and V is TRBV28; D is perhaps TRBD2 (5 bases). Germline CDR1 and CDR2: MDHEN and SYDVKM. The germline V and J ends were trimmed by 4 bases and 5 bases, with 13 bases remaining between them. The CDR3 covers 14 residues. The CDR3 loop reads CASSSGTARDTQYF. CDR3 bases: TGTGCCAGCAGTTCGGGAACAGCTCGAGATACGCAGTATTTT.

The V gene is TRBV6-1, the J gene TRBJ2-7; D gene unclear. The CDR3 loop spans 12 amino acids. V lost 0 bases and J 5 bases, leaving 5 bases between the germline ends. The germline CDR1 and CDR2 sequences are MNHNS and SASEGT. The CDR3 region has the DNA TGTGCCAGCAGTGAAGCGTCAAACGAGCAGTACTTC. It encodes CASSEASNEQYF.